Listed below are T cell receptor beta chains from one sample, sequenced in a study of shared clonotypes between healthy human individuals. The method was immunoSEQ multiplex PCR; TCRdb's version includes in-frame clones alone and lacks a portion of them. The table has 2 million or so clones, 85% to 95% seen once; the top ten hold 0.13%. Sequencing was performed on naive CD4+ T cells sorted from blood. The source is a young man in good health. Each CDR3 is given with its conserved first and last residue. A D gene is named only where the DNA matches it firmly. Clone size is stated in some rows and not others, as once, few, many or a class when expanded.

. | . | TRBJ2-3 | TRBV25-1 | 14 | TGTGCCAGCCGGGGCAGGGTGGGCACAGATACGCAGTATTTT | CASRGRVGTDTQYF
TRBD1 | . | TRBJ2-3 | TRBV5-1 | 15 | TGCGCCAGCAGCCCACAGGGGAAGGGGACAGATACGCAGTATTTT | CASSPQGKGTDTQYF
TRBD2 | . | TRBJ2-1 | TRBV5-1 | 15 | TGCGCCAGCAGCTACCGACTAGCGGGCTACAATGAGCAGTTCTTC | CASSYRLAGYNEQFF
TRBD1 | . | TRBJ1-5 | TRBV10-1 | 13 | TGCGCCAGCAGCCAGGGGGTAAATCAGCCCCAGCATTTT | CASSQGVNQPQHF
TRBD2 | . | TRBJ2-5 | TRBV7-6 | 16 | TGTGCCAGCAGCTTAGCAGGAGCGGGAGGGCCCGAGACCCAGTACTTC | CASSLAGAGGPETQYF
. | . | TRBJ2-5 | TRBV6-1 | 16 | TGTGCCAGCAGTGAAGCGCTTCGGGGCAGCCAAGAGACCCAGTACTTC | CASSEALRGSQETQYF
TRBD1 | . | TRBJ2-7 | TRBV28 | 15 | TGTGCCAGCAGTTTATTCAGGACAGGGAACTACGAGCAGTACTTC | CASSLFRTGNYEQYF
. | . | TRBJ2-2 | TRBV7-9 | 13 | TGTGCCAGCAGCTTCTCAAGGACCGGGGAGCTGTTTTTT | CASSFSRTGELFF
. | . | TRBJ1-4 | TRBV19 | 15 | TGTGCCAGTGGAGGAAGAGGGACGGCAAATGAAAAACTGTTTTTT | CASGGRGTANEKLFF
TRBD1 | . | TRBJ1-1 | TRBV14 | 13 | TGTGCCAGCAGCCAAAACAGGGGGACTGAAGCTTTCTTT | CASSQNRGTEAFF
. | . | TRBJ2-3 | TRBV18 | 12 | TGTGCCAGCTCACCCGCAATTGATACGCAGTATTTT | CASSPAIDTQYF
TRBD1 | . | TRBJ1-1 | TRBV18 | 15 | TGTGCCAGCTCACGAGGGGCACAGGAGGGGGCTGGAGCTTTCTTT | CASSRGAQEGAGAFF
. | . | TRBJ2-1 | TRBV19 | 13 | TGTGCCAGTAGTATAACTAGATTGAATGAGCAGTTCTTC | CASSITRLNEQFF
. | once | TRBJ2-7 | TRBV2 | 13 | TGTGCCAGCCGTATATGGGACTCCTACGAGCAGTACTTC | CASRIWDSYEQYF
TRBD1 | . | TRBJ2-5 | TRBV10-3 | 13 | TGTGCCATCAGCGGACAGGTCGAAGAGACCCAGTACTTC | CAISGQVEETQYF